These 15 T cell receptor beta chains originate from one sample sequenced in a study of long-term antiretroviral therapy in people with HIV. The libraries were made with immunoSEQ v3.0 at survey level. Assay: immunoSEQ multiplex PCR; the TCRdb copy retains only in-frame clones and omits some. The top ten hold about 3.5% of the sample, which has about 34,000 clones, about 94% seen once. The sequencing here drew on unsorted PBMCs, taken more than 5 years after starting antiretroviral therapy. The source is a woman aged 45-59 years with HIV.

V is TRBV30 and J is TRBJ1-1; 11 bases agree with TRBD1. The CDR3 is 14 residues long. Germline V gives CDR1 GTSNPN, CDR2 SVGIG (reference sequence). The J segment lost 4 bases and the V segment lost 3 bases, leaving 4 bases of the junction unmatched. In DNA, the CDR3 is TGTGCCTGGAGGGGGACAGGGGGTTTCACTGAAGCTTTCTTT. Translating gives CAWRGTGGFTEAFF.

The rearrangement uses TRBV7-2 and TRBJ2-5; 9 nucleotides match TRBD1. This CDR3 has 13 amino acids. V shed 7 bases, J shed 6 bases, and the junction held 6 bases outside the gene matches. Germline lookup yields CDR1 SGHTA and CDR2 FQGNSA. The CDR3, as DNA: TGTGCCAGCATCGCGGGACAGGGTCAGACCCAGTACTTC. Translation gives CASIAGQGQTQYF.

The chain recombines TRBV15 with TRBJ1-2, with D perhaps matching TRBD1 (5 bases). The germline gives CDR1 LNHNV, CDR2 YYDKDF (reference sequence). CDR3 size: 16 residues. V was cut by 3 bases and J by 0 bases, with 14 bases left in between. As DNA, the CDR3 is TGTGCCACCAGCAGGATGGCAGGGTCCCCTAACTATGGCTACACCTTC. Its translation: CATSRMAGSPNYGYTF.

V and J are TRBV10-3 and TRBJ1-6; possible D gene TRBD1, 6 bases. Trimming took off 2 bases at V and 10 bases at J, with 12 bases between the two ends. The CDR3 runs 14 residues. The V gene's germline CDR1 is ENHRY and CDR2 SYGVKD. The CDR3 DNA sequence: TGTGCCATCAGTGAGAGCAGGGGTGAGTCACCCCTCCACTTT. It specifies CAISESRGESPLHF.

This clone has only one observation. The CDR3 nucleotides are TGTGCCAGCAGTATATCTGGGGTTAGGACTGAAGCTTTCTTT. As protein: CASSISGVRTEAFF. The gene calls are TRBV25-1 and TRBJ1-1; D remains ambiguous. This CDR3 has 14 residues. Germline V gene sequence: CDR1 MGHDK, CDR2 SYGVNS. Trimming removed 5 bases at V and 5 bases at J, with 15 bases between.

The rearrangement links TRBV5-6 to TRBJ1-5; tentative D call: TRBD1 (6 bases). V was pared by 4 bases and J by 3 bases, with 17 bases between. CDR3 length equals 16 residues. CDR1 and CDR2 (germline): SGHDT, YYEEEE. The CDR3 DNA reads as TGTGCCAGCAGCCTGGGGCTGACAGGATACAATCAGCCCCAGCATTTT. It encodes CASSLGLTGYNQPQHF.

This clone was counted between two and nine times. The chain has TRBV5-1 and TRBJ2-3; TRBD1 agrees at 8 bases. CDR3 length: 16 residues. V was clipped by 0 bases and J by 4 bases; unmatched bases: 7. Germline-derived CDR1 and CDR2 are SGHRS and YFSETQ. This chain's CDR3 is CASSLVMAGGPDTQYF. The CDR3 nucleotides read TGCGCCAGCAGCTTGGTAATGGCAGGGGGCCCAGATACGCAGTATTTT.

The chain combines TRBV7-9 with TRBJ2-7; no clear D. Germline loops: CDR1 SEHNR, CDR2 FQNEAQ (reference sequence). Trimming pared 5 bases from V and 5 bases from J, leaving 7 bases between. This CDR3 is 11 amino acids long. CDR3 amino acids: CASSGRDEQYF. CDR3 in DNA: TGTGCCAGCAGCGGCCGGGACGAGCAGTACTTC.

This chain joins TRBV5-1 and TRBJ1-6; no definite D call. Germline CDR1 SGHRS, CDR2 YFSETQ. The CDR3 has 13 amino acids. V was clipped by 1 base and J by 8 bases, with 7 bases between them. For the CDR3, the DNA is TGCGCCAGCAGCTTGCAGTTAGATTCACCCCTCCACTTT. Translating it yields CASSLQLDSPLHF.

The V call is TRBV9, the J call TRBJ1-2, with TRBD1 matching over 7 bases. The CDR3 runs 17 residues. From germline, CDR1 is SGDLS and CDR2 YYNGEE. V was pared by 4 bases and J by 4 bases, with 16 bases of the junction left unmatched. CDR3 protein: CASSSAAGGSGGYGYTF. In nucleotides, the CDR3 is TGTGCCAGCAGCTCCGCCGCAGGGGGGTCGGGTGGCTATGGCTACACCTTC.

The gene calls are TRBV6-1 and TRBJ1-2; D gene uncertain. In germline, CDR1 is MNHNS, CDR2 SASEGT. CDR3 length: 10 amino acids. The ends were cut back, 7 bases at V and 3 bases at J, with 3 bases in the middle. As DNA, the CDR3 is TGTGCCAGCAATGACTATGGCTACACCTTC. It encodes CASNDYGYTF.

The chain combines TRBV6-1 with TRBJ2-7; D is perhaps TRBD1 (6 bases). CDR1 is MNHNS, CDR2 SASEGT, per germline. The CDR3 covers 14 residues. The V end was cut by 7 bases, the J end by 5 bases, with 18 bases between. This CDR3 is CASTEIQGLNEQYF. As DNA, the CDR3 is TGTGCCAGCACCGAGATACAGGGCTTGAACGAGCAGTACTTC.

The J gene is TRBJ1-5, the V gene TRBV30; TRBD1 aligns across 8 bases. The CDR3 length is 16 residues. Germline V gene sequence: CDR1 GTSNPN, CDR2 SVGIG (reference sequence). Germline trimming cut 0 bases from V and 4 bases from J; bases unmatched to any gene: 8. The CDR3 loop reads CAWSVPRTGKNQPQHF. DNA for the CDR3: TGTGCCTGGAGTGTACCGCGGACAGGGAAGAATCAGCCCCAGCATTTT.

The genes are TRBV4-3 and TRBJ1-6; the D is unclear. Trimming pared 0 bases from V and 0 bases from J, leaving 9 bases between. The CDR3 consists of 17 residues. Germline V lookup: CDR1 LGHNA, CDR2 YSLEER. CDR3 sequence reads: CASSQEEKVSYNSPLHF. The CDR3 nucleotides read TGCGCCAGCAGCCAAGAGGAGAAGGTCTCCTATAATTCACCCCTCCACTTT.

CDR3 loop: CASSLGQTNTGELFF. The DNA for the CDR3 is TGCGCCAGCAGCTTGGGACAAACGAACACCGGGGAGCTGTTTTTT. V usage is TRBV5-1 and J usage is TRBJ2-2, with D unresolved. This CDR3 has 15 residues. V lost 0 bases and J 0 bases, leaving 6 bases between the germline ends. CDR1 is SGHRS, CDR2 YFSETQ, per germline.